Below, 2 T cell receptor beta chains from the same sample are listed, as sequenced in a study of blood T cell repertoires in COVID-19. Repertoires were generated with immunoSEQ multiplex PCR, while TCRdb's copy carries only in-frame clones and drops some. The data contain under 80,000 clones, 75% to 90% of them singletons. Material for sequencing was peripheral blood. The receptors here all came from a human donor in a cohort sampled during active COVID-19.

The V and J genes are TRBV5-1 and TRBJ2-7; TRBD1 matches at 8 bases. V dropped 2 bases and J dropped 7; count of bases not matched to a gene: 8. In germline, CDR1 is SGHRS, CDR2 YFSETQ. The CDR3 consists of 14 residues. CDR3 DNA sequence: TGCGCCAGCAGCTTTGGGGACAGGCCTTGGGAGCAGTACTTC. This encodes CASSFGDRPWEQYF.

The rearrangement links TRBV6-4 to TRBJ1-5; D is possibly TRBD1 (6 bases). The ends were cut back, 6 bases at V and 4 bases at J, with 19 bases in the middle. The length of the CDR3 is 16 residues. CDR1 is MRHNA, CDR2 SNTAGT, per germline. The CDR3 DNA is TGTGCCAGCAGCCCCCTTAGACAGGAGCGAAATCAGCCCCAGCATTTT. This codes for CASSPLRQERNQPQHF.